The source of this T cell receptor beta chain is a study of glioma-infiltrating T cells after dendritic cell vaccination (dated by TCRdb to 2016 to 2018). For the study in its entirety: The cohort comprised approximately 15 glioblastoma patients from Phase I and II dendritic cell vaccination trials, 9 newly diagnosed and 6 with recurrent disease. To make the vaccine, monocyte-derived dendritic cells were cultured for 6 to 7 days with IL-4 and GM-CSF and then pulsed overnight with autologous tumor lysate. In glioblastoma patients vaccinated with dendritic cells, deep sequencing of TCR beta CDR3 regions served to measure the amount of tumor-infiltrating lymphocytes and to compare repertoires between tumor and blood. Each patient was given three intradermal dendritic cell vaccine injections, spaced two weeks apart, in the arm below the axilla. TCR sequencing metrics, including TIL content and tumor-blood repertoire overlap, were correlated with survival after dendritic cell vaccination. Between about 2003 and 2012, patients were given autologous tumor lysate-pulsed dendritic cell vaccination. What the research found in general, with its limitations: TCR clonality showed no direct relationship with survival, which suggests that a diverse polyclonal response may matter. The response model built on TCR overlap across three groups was characterized as speculative, with prospective validation still needed. The cohort was small and heterogeneous, and full blood and tumor sets were available for few patients, with initial-recurrent tumor pairs available for even fewer patients. Higher estimated pretreatment TIL content predicted longer time to progression and overall survival after dendritic cell vaccination.

Using the immunoSEQ assay, TCRB CDR3 regions were amplified from 2 micrograms of genomic DNA, or from all available DNA when less than that was on hand. For multiplex PCR, 60 forward primers for TCR V beta segments and 13 reverse primers for J beta segments were used. Synthetic control templates were spiked into each sample at limiting dilution to estimate reads per starting template. The Illumina HiSeq System generated sequencing reads of 87 bp. In the original analysis: To remove PCR and sequencing errors, closely related sequences were merged with a nearest neighbor algorithm. TCR overlap was measured as the percentage of unique tumor TCR beta sequences also present in the same patient's peripheral blood. TCRdb mirrors the immuneACCESS table, restricted to in-frame sequences. Some clones are absent from its copies; in checked studies, under half trace to an unresolved V gene, and the reason for the others is unknown. D and trimming come from the DNA, and the V and J calls and clone size come from that table. The sample data list about 90,000 clones, and 80% to 85% of these were observed just once. The ten largest clones represent 6% to 8% of the sample.

As regards this clone: The antigen it recognizes is unknown. No quality values exist for individual bases; no much larger clone is one base distant.

The CDR3 numbers 14 residues from cysteine through phenylalanine. Here the CDR3 DNA is all that survives: 42 bases in frame from base 1. In the germline V gene, CDR1 corresponds to SNHLY and CDR2 to FYNNEI. Trimming takes 7 bases off V and 4 bases off J; junction bases not matched to a gene: 6. Per the publication, the time point label means: after dendritic cell vaccination, including at tumor progression/relapse. Patients were selected for having adequate residual fresh-frozen tumor tissue and more than two years of available survival data. An isocitrate dehydrogenase mutation was not carried by any of the glioblastoma patients, although molecular status was otherwise variable. PBMC were collected before vaccination, two weeks after the third vaccination, and at tumor progression when it occurred. The Qiagen DNeasy Blood extraction Kit was used for extraction of genomic DNA.

This sequence originates from a human donor with glioblastoma. The sequenced sample was blood, obtained after dendritic cell vaccination. The sequence links TRBV2 to TRBJ1-2; 10 middle bases align to TRBD1. The sequenced DNA is TGTGCCAGCATACCGACAGGGGGCCGCTATGGCTACACCTTC. This is translated as CASIPTGGRYGYTF.